A single sample is the source of the 24 T cell receptor beta chains below, sequenced in a study of OX40 agonist ivuxolimab in advanced cancers. The library was generated by the immunoSEQ multiplex PCR assay. TCRdb re-hosts the immuneACCESS table, in-frame sequences only. Its copies lack some clones; in the studies checked, an unresolved V gene accounts for under half of them, and the cause for the rest is not known. This sample lists about 70,000 clones; about four fifths were detected once. 5.5% to 8.5% of the sample comes from the top ten. The sequencing here drew on CD4+ or CD8+ T cells sorted from blood, taken in a trial of the OX40 agonist ivuxolimab. The receptors derive from an adult with an advanced solid tumor such as melanoma, head and neck, liver or kidney cancer.

In its sample, this clone was seen once. This chain connects TRBV5-8 to TRBJ1-2; no firm D call. The germline V and J ends were trimmed by 0 bases and 4 bases, with 7 bases remaining between them. The CDR3 covers 13 residues. Germline V gene data show CDR1 as SGHTS and CDR2 as YDEGEE. The CDR3 sequence is CASSLAGPYGYTF. CDR3 coding DNA: TGTGCCAGCAGCTTGGCCGGTCCCTATGGCTACACCTTC.

This chain connects TRBV4-1 to TRBJ2-7; D call uncertain. The CDR3 runs 14 residues. Germline CDR1 reads MGHRA; CDR2 reads YSYEKL. Trimming removed 4 bases at V and 5 bases at J, with 15 bases between. The CDR3 region has the DNA TGCGCCAGCAGCCTGGCCTCTACTGCGGACGAGCAGTACTTC. It yields the protein CASSLASTADEQYF.

This sequence joins TRBV7-8 and TRBJ1-5, with 7 bases fitting TRBD1. The CDR3 sequence is 16 residues long. Unmatched junction bases numbered 7, after V lost 5 bases and J lost 0 bases. Germline CDR1 reads SGHVS; CDR2 reads FQNEAQ. CDR3 DNA: TGTGCCAGCAGCGTGACAGGGATCTATAGCAATCAGCCCCAGCATTTT. Protein product: CASSVTGIYSNQPQHF.

The genes are TRBV6-5 and TRBJ2-7, with TRBD2 matching 9 bases. CDR3 length: 14 amino acids. Per the germline V gene, CDR1 is MNHEY and CDR2 is SVGAGI. Trimming cost V 6 bases and J 3 bases; bases outside gene matches: 6. As DNA, the CDR3 is TGTGCCAGCAGCCCCGGGACTAGCTTCTACGAGCAGTACTTC. Protein: CASSPGTSFYEQYF.

V usage is TRBV7-2 and J usage is TRBJ2-7; no clear D. Trimming took 1 base from V and 2 from J, leaving 12 bases between them. The CDR3 has 15 amino acids. Germline assignment: CDR1 SGHTA and CDR2 FQGNSA. DNA of the CDR3: TGTGCCAGCAGCTTAGTTCGACTTGGGACCTACGAGCAGTACTTC. Its protein product is CASSLVRLGTYEQYF.

This clone appeared once. The chain recombines TRBV2 with TRBJ2-2, with TRBD2 matching 7 bases. Germline-derived CDR1 and CDR2 are SNHLY and FYNNEI. Losses at the gene ends were 5 bases for V and 4 bases for J; bases not matched to a gene: 7. The CDR3 extends over 15 amino acids. The CDR3 reads CASSPGRGGTGELFF. The CDR3 DNA reads as TGTGCCAGCAGTCCAGGGAGGGGCGGCACCGGGGAGCTGTTTTTT.

This chain connects TRBV11-2 to TRBJ2-5; the D is unclear. The CDR3 covers 14 residues. V lost 1 base to trimming and J lost 0 bases, with 6 bases between them. The germline CDR1 and CDR2 sequences are SGHAT and FQNNGV. In DNA, the CDR3 is TGTGCCAGCAGCTTAGCTACAAACCAAGAGACCCAGTACTTC. Its translation is CASSLATNQETQYF.

This clone came up once. The rearrangement uses TRBV6-1 and TRBJ1-6; no definite D call. This CDR3 contains 16 residues. Germline CDR1 MNHNS, CDR2 SASEGT. The V end was cut by 2 bases, the J end by 0 bases, with 8 bases between. The CDR3 protein is CASSEKRSSYNSPLHF. The CDR3 DNA is TGTGCCAGCAGTGAAAAAAGGAGCTCCTATAATTCACCCCTCCACTTT.

V usage is TRBV11-3 and J usage is TRBJ2-2; 7 bases match TRBD2. This CDR3 spans 17 amino acids. Germline V gene data show CDR1 as SGHNT and CDR2 as YENEEA. Trimming took 5 bases from V and 3 from J; bases not matched to a gene: 12. CDR3: CASSREDPSGYTGELFF. The CDR3 coding sequence is TGTGCCAGCAGCCGAGAGGATCCTAGCGGATACACCGGGGAGCTGTTTTTT.

The J gene is TRBJ1-5, the V gene TRBV7-2; the D is unclear. The CDR3 spans 14 residues. Germline loops: CDR1 SGHTA, CDR2 FQGNSA. Between the trimmed V and J ends, which lost 3 bases and 2 bases, there was a span of 8 bases. The chain's CDR3 is CASSFREGNQPQHF. CDR3 nucleotide sequence: TGTGCCAGCAGCTTTAGGGAAGGCAATCAGCCCCAGCATTTT.

The rearrangement uses TRBV18 and TRBJ1-2; the D is unclear. Trimming took 0 bases from V and 4 from J, leaving 15 bases between them. The CDR3 is made up of 16 amino acids. Per the germline V gene, CDR1 is KGHSH and CDR2 is LQKENI. The CDR3 nucleotides read TGTGCCAGCTCACCACCCTCCCACCGGGAGGGCTATGGCTACACCTTC. This translates into CASSPPSHREGYGYTF.

Here the CDR3 DNA reads TGTGCCAGCAGTGAAGCAGAGTTCCCGACCGGGGAGCTGTTTTTT. It codes for CASSEAEFPTGELFF. This chain uses TRBV2 with TRBJ2-2; the D is unclear. The CDR3 sequence is 15 residues long. V was clipped by 0 bases and J by 5 bases, with 10 bases between them. The germline gives CDR1 SNHLY, CDR2 FYNNEI.

This chain uses TRBV4-1 with TRBJ1-2; 8 bases line up with TRBD1. The germline gives CDR1 MGHRA, CDR2 YSYEKL. Trimming at V came to 2 bases and at J to 3 bases, leaving 11 bases not matched to a gene. This CDR3 has 17 residues. The DNA for the CDR3 is TGCGCCAGCAGCCAACGAACGACAGGGGTTGACGACTATGGCTACACCTTC. It translates to CASSQRTTGVDDYGYTF.

This clone showed up just a few times. V is TRBV28 and J is TRBJ1-5, with D uncertain. Trimming pared 6 bases from V and 6 bases from J, leaving 9 bases between. The CDR3 totals 12 residues. In germline, CDR1 is MDHEN, CDR2 SYDVKM. The CDR3 loop reads CASRVLSQPQHF. CDR3 nucleotide sequence: TGTGCCAGCAGGGTTCTTAGTCAGCCCCAGCATTTT.

This clone was recorded only once. This chain uses TRBV7-9 with TRBJ2-7; 14 bases agree with TRBD2. The CDR3 sequence is 15 residues long. With 3 bases clipped from V and 5 bases from J, the junction kept 3 bases outside the gene matches. Germline V gene data show CDR1 as SEHNR and CDR2 as FQNEAQ (reference sequence). CDR3 DNA: TGTGCCAGCAGCTTGGAGACTAGCGGGAGGGACGAGCAGTACTTC. Encoded protein: CASSLETSGRDEQYF.

The V and J genes are TRBV18 and TRBJ1-2; D remains ambiguous. Germline V lookup: CDR1 KGHSH, CDR2 LQKENI. CDR3 length: 14 amino acids. V lost 4 bases and J 5 bases, leaving 14 bases between the germline ends. CDR3 nucleotide sequence: TGTGCCAGCTCACACTCGACGGACCTGTATGGCTACACCTTC. Translated: CASSHSTDLYGYTF.

V and J are TRBV5-6 and TRBJ1-3; no reliable D call. Germline loops: CDR1 SGHDT, CDR2 YYEEEE. The CDR3 has 15 amino acids. V was cut by 4 bases and J by 2 bases, with 13 bases left in between. The CDR3 DNA reads TGTGCCAGCAGCGAAGTCCCCGGGGCTGGAAACACCATATATTTT. This translates into CASSEVPGAGNTIYF.

V usage is TRBV19 and J usage is TRBJ2-5; TRBD2 agrees at 8 bases. The DNA end is a closer match to TRBJ2-7, so the J assignment may be wrong. This CDR3 region has 15 residues. Germline assignment: CDR1 LNHDA and CDR2 SQIVND (reference sequence). CDR3 region: CASRAREASSYEQYF. Here the CDR3 DNA reads TGTGCCAGTAGGGCGCGGGAGGCTTCATCCTACGAGCAGTACTTC.

A few counts support this clone. This chain connects TRBV6-5 to TRBJ1-2; 7 nucleotides line up with TRBD1. Unmatched junction bases numbered 4, after V lost 6 bases and J lost 6 bases. Per germline, CDR1 MNHEY and CDR2 SVGAGI. The CDR3 is 12 residues long. CDR3 coding DNA: TGTGCCAGCAGCCTAGACAGGGATGGCTACACCTTC. Protein sequence: CASSLDRDGYTF.

The genes are TRBV28 and TRBJ2-7; D might be TRBD1 or TRBD2, each matching 5 bases. With 7 bases removed from V and 3 bases from J, the gap between germline ends came to 25 bases. There are 17 residues in the CDR3. The germline CDR1 and CDR2 sequences are MDHEN and SYDVKM. The DNA of the CDR3 is TGTGCCAGCACCAGTTTAAGGGGTGCGCGGGCTGACTACGAGCAGTACTTC. Protein product: CASTSLRGARADYEQYF.

This clone was observed a few times. The genes are TRBV2 and TRBJ1-2, with D possibly TRBD1 on 6 matching bases. V gave up 6 bases and J gave up 6 bases, with 14 bases separating them. There are 13 residues in the CDR3. Germline-derived CDR1 and CDR2 are SNHLY and FYNNEI. The CDR3 DNA is TGTGCCAGCAGAGGGGGACCCGGAGATGGCTACACCTTC. Translation: CASRGGPGDGYTF.

The gene calls are TRBV2 and TRBJ2-4; D possibly corresponds to TRBD1 (6 bases). The germline CDR1 and CDR2 sequences are SNHLY and FYNNEI. The CDR3 sequence is 14 residues long. V was cut by 6 bases and J by 2 bases, with 11 bases left in between. CDR3 DNA sequence: TGTGCCAGCAGGGGGGCAGAGTCCAAAAACATTCAGTACTTC. It specifies CASRGAESKNIQYF.

This chain uses TRBV5-5 with TRBJ2-1, with D possibly TRBD2 on 5 matching bases. Trimming cost V 3 bases and J 0 bases, with 16 bases left between them. The germline gives CDR1 SGHKS, CDR2 YYEKEE (reference sequence). This CDR3 has 17 amino acids. CDR3 DNA sequence: TGTGCCAGCAGCTCTGACGGGGTGAGAATCTCCTACAATGAGCAGTTCTTC. This translates into CASSSDGVRISYNEQFF.

The chain's CDR3 is CASNRGADTGELFF. The CDR3 nucleotides read TGTGCCAGCAATCGGGGGGCTGACACCGGGGAGCTGTTTTTT. The V call is TRBV28, the J call TRBJ2-2; D might be TRBD2 (7 bases). V lost 7 bases to trimming and J lost 3 bases, with 12 bases between them. Germline V CDR1 and CDR2: MDHEN, SYDVKM. The CDR3 has 14 residues.